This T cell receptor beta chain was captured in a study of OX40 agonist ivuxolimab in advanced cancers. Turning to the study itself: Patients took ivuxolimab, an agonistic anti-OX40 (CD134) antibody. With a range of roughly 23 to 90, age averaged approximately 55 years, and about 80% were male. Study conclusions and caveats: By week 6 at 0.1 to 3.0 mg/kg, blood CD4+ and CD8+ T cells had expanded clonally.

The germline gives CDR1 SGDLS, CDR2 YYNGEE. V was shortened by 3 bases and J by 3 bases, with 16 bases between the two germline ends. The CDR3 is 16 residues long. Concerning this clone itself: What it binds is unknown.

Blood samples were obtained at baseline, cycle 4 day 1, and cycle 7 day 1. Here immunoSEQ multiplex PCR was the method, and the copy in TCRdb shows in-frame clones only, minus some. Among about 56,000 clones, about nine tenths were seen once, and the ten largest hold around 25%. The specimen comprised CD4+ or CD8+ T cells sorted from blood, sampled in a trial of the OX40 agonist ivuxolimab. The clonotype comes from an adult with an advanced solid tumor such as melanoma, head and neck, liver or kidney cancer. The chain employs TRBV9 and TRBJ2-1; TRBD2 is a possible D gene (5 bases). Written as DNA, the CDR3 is TGTGCCAGCAGCGCGCACTCAAGCGGTGTCTACAATGAGCAGTTCTTC. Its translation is CASSAHSSGVYNEQFF.